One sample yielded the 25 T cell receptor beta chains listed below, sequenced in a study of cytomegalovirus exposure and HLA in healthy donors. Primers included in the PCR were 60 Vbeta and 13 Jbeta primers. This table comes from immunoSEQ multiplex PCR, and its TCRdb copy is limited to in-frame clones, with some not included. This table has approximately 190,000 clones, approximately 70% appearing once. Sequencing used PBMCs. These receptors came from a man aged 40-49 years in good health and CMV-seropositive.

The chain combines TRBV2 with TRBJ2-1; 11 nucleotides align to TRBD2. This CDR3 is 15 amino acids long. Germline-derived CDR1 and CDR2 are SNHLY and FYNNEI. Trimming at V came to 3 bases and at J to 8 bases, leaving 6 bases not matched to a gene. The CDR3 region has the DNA TGTGCCAGCAGTGAGGTTAGCGGGGGGGTGGATGAGCAGTTCTTC. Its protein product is CASSEVSGGVDEQFF.

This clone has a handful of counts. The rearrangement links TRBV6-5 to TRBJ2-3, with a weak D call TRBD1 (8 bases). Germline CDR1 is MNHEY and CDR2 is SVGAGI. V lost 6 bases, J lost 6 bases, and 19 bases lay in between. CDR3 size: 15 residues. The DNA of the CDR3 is TGTGCCAGCAGCCTGACCGGACAGGGAGGGGATACGCAGTATTTT. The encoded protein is CASSLTGQGGDTQYF.

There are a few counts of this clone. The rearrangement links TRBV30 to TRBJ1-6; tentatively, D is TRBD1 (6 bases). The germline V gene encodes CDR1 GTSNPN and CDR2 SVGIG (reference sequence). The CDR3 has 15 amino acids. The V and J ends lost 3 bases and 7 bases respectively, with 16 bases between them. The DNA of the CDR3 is TGTGCCTGGAGGGAGGGGGGGGGACCAAATTCACCCCTCCACTTT. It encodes CAWREGGGPNSPLHF.

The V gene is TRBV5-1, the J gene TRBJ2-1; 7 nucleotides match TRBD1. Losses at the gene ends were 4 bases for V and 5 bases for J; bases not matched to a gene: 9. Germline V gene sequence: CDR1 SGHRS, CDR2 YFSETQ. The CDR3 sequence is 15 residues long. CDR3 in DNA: TGCGCCAGCAGCCCGACAGGGTTGGGAGACAATGAGCAGTTCTTC. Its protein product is CASSPTGLGDNEQFF.

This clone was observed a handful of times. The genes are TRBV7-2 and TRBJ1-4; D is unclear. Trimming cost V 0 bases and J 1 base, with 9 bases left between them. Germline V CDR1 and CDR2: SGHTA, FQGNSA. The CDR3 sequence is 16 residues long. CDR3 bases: TGTGCCAGCAGCTTAGCGGTGGGCAGAACTAATGAAAAACTGTTTTTT. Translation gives CASSLAVGRTNEKLFF.

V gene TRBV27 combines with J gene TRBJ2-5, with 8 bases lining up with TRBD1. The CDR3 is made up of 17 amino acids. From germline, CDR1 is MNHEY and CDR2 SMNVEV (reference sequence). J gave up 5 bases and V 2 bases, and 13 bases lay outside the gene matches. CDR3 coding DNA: TGTGCCAGCAGTTTACGGGCGGCAGGGGGCGAACGGGAGACCCAGTACTTC. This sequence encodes CASSLRAAGGERETQYF.

The CDR3 DNA sequence: TGTGCCAGCAGCTTGAACGGACTGGACTACGAGCAGTACTTC. Translating gives CASSLNGLDYEQYF. The V and J genes are TRBV5-5 and TRBJ2-7; D may be TRBD2 (5 bases). CDR3 length: 14 amino acids. The ends were cut back, 1 base at V and 3 bases at J, with 11 bases in the middle. Germline values: CDR1 SGHKS, CDR2 YYEKEE (reference sequence).

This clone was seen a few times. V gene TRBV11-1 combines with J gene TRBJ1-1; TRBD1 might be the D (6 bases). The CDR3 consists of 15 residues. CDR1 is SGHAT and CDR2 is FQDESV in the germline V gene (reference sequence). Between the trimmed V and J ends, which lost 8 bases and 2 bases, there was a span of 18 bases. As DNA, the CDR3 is TGTGCCAGCGAGGTATCCGGGACACTCAACACTGAAGCTTTCTTT. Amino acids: CASEVSGTLNTEAFF.

CDR3 DNA sequence: TGTGCCAGCAGGACGGATGGGACTAGCGGGAGGGACGAGCAGTACTTC. Translated, it gives CASRTDGTSGRDEQYF. The chain links TRBV2 to TRBJ2-5, with 16 bases matching TRBD2. The J call could be wrong; TRBJ2-7 is a better fit for the DNA end. This CDR3 is built from 16 residues. The germline gives CDR1 SNHLY, CDR2 FYNNEI.

CDR3 bases: TGTGCCAGCAGCCAAGATCAGGGGAACTATGGCTACACCTTC. It encodes CASSQDQGNYGYTF. This chain uses TRBV4-2 with TRBJ1-2, with a tentative D call TRBD1 (6 bases). This CDR3 has 14 amino acids. V lost 0 bases, J lost 2 bases, and 7 bases lay in between. Germline values: CDR1 LGHNA, CDR2 YNFKEQ.

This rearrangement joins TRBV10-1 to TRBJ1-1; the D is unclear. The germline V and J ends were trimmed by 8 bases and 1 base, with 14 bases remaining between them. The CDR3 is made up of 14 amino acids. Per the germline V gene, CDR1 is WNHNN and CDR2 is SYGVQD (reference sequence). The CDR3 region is CASPLWPGNTEAFF. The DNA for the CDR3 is TGCGCCAGCCCCCTGTGGCCGGGGAACACTGAAGCTTTCTTT.

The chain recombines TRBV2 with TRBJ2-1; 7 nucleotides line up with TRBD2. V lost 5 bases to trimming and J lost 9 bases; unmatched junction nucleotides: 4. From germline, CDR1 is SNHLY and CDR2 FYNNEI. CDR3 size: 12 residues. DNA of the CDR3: TGTGCCAGCAGTTGGGGGGGTTTTGAGCAGTTCTTC. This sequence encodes CASSWGGFEQFF.

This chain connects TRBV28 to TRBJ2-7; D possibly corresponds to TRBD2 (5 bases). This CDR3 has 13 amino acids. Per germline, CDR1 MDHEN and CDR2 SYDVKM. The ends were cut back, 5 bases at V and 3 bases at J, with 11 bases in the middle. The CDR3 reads CASSSPGVYEQYF. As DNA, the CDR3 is TGTGCCAGCAGTAGTCCCGGGGTCTACGAGCAGTACTTC.

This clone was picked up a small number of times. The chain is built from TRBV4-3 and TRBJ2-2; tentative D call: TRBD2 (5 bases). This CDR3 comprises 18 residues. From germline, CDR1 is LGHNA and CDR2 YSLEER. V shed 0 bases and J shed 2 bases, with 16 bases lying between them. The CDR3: CASSQDGPEGRNTGELFF. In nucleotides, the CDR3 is TGCGCCAGCAGCCAAGATGGACCCGAAGGGAGAAACACCGGGGAGCTGTTTTTT.

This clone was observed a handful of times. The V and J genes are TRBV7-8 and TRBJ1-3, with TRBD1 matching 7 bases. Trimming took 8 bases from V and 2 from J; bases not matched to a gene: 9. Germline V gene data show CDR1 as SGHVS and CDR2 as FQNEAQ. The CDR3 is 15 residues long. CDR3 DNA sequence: TGTGCCAGCTCAGAGGGGGCAGGGGCTGGAAACACCATATATTTT. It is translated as CASSEGAGAGNTIYF.

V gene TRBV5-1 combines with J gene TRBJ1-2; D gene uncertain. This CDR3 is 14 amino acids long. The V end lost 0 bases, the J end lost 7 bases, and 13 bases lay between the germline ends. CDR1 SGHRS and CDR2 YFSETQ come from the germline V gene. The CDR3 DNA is TGCGCCAGCAGCTTGGAGACTGACTTTGGTGGCTACACCTTC. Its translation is CASSLETDFGGYTF. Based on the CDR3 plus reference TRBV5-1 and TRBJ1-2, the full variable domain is KAGVTQTPRYLIKTRGQQVTLSCSPISGHRSVSWYQQTPGQGLQFLFEYFSETQRNKGNFPGRFSGRQFSNSRSEMNVSTLELGDSALYLCASSLETDFGGYTFGSGTRLTVV.

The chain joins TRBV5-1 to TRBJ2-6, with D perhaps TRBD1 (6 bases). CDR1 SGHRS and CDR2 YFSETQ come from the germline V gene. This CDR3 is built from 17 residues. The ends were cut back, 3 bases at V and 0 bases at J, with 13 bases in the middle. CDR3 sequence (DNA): TGCGCCAGCAGCTCAGGGGACGGAGCCTCTGGGGCCAACGTCCTGACTTTC. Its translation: CASSSGDGASGANVLTF. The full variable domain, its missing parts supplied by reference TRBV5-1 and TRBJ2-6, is KAGVTQTPRYLIKTRGQQVTLSCSPISGHRSVSWYQQTPGQGLQFLFEYFSETQRNKGNFPGRFSGRQFSNSRSEMNVSTLELGDSALYLCASSSGDGASGANVLTFGAGSRLTVL.

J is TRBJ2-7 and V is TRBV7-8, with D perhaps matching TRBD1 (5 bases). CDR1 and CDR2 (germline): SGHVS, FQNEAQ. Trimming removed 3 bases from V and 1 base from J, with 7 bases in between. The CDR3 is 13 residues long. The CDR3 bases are TGTGCCAGCAGCTTCAGGGTTTCCTACGAGCAGTACTTC. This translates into CASSFRVSYEQYF.

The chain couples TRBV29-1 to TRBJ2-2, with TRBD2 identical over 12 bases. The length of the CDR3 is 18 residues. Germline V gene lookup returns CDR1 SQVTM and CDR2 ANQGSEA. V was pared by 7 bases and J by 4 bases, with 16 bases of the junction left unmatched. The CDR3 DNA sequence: TGCAGCGGCGGCGGGTCTAGCGGGGGGGCTTTCGGCACCGGGGAGCTGTTTTTT. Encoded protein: CSGGGSSGGAFGTGELFF.

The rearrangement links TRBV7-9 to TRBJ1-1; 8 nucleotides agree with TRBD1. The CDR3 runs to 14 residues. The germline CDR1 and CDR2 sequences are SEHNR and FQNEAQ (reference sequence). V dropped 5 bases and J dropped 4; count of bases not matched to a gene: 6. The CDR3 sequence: CASSTQGGGTEAFF. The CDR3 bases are TGTGCCAGCAGCACACAGGGGGGGGGCACTGAAGCTTTCTTT.

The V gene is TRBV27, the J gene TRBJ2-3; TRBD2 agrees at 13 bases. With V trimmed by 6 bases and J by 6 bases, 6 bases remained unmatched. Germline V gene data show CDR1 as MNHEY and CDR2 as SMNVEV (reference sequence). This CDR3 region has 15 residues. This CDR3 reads CASSPLAGGPDTQYF. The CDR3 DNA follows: TGTGCCAGCAGCCCACTAGCGGGGGGGCCGGATACGCAGTATTTT.

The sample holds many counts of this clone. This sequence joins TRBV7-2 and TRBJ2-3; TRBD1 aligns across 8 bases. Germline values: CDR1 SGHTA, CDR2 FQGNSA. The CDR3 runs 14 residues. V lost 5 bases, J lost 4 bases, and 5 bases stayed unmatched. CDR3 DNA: TGTGCCAGCAGCCCGACAGGGGATGCAGATACGCAGTATTTT. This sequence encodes CASSPTGDADTQYF.

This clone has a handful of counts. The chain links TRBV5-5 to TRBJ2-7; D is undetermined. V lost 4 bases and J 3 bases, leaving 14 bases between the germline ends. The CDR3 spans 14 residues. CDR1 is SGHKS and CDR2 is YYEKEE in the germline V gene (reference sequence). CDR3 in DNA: TGTGCCAGCAGCCAGAGATCCCTAGGCTACGAGCAGTACTTC. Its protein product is CASSQRSLGYEQYF.

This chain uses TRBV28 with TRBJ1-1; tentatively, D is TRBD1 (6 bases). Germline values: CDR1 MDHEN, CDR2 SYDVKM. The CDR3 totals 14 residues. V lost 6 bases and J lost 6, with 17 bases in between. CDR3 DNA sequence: TGTGCCAGCAGCGCAGGGGATAACGGCGCTGAAGCTTTCTTT. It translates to CASSAGDNGAEAFF.

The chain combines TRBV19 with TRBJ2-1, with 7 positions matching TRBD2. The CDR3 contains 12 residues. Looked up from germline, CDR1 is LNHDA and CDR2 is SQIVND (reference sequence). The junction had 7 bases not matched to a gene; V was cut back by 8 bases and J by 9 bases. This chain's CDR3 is CASLGLDGEQFF. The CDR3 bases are TGTGCCAGTCTCGGACTAGACGGTGAGCAGTTCTTC.